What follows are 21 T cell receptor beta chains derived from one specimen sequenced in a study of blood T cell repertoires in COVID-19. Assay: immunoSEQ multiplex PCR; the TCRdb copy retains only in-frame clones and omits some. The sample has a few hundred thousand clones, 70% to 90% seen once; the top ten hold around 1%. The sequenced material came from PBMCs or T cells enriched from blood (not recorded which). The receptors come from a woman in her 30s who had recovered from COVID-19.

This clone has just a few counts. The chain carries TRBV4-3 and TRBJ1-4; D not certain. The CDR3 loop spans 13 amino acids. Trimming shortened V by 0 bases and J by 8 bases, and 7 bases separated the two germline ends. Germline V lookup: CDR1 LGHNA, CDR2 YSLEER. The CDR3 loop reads CASSQDWEEKLFF. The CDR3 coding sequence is TGCGCCAGCAGCCAAGATTGGGAGGAAAAACTGTTTTTT.

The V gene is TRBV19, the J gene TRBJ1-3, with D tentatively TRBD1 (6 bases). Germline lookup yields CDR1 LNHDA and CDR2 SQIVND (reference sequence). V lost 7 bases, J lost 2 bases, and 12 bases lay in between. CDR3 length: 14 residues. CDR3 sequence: CASTPGGPGNTIYF. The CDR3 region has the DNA TGTGCCAGTACCCCGGGGGGGCCTGGAAACACCATATATTTT.

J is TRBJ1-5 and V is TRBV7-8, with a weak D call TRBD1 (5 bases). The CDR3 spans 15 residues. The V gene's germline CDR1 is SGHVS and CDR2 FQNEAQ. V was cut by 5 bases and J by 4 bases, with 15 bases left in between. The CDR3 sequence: CASSELWGLNQPQHF. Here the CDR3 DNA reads TGTGCCAGCAGCGAACTATGGGGCCTAAATCAGCCCCAGCATTTT.

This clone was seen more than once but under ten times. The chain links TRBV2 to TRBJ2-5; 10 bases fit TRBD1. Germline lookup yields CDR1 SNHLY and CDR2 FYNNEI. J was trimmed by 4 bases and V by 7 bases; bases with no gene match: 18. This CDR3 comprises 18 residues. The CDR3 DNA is TGTGCCAGCAACCCCCTTTTGATAGGACAGGGGGAGGCAGAGACCCAGTACTTC. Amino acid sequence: CASNPLLIGQGEAETQYF.

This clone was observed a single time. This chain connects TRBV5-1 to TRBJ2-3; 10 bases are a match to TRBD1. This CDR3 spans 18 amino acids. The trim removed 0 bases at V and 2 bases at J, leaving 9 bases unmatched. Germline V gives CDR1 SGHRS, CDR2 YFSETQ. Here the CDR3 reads CASSLGQGAIWTTDTQYF. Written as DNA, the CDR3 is TGCGCCAGCAGCTTGGGACAGGGGGCGATTTGGACCACAGATACGCAGTATTTT.

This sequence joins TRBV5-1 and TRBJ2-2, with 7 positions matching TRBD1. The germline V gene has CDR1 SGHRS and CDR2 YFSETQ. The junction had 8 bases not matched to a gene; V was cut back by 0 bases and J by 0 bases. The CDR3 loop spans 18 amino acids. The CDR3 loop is CASSLGWGTATNTGELFF. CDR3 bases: TGCGCCAGCAGCTTGGGGTGGGGGACAGCCACGAACACCGGGGAGCTGTTTTTT. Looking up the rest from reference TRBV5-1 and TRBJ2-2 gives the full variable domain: KAGVTQTPRYLIKTRGQQVTLSCSPISGHRSVSWYQQTPGQGLQFLFEYFSETQRNKGNFPGRFSGRQFSNSRSEMNVSTLELGDSALYLCASSLGWGTATNTGELFFGEGSRLTVL.

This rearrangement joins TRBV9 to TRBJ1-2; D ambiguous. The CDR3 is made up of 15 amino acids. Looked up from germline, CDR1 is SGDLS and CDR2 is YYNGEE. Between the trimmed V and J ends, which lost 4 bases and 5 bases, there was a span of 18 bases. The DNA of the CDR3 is TGTGCCAGCAGCCCAGGCGCCGGAACCCCTTATGGCTACACCTTC. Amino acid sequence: CASSPGAGTPYGYTF. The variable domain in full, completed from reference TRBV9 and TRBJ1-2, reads DSGVTQTPKHLITATGQRVTLRCSPRSGDLSVYWYQQSLDQGLQFLIQYYNGEERAKGNILERFSAQQFPDLHSELNLSSLELGDSALYFCASSPGAGTPYGYTFGSGTRLTVV.

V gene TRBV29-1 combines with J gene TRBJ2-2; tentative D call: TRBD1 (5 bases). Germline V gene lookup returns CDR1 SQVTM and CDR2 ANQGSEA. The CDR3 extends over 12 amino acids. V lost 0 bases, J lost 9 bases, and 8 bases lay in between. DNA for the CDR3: TGCAGCGTTGAAGACCAGGGCCGGGAGCTGTTTTTT. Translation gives CSVEDQGRELFF.

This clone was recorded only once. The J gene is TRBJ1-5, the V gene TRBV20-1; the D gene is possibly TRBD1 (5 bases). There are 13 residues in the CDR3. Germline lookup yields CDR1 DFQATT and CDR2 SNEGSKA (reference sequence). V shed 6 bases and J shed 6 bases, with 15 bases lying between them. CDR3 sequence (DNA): TGCAGTGCCAGTGAGGGGCCCGGTCAGCCCCAGCATTTT. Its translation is CSASEGPGQPQHF.

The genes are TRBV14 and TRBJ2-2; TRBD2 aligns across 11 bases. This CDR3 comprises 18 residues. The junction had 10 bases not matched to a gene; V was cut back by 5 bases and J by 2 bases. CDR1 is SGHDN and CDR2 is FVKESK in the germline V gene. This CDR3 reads CASSASPGLADNTGELFF. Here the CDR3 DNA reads TGTGCCAGCAGCGCTTCACCGGGACTAGCGGATAACACCGGGGAGCTGTTTTTT.

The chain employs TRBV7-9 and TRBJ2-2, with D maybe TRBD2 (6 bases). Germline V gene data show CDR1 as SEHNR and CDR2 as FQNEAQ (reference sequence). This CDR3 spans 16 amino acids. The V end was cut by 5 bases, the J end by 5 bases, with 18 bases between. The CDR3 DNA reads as TGTGCCAGCAGCCCCGGTCCGCCGGCGGGGACCGGGGAGCTGTTTTTT. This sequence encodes CASSPGPPAGTGELFF.

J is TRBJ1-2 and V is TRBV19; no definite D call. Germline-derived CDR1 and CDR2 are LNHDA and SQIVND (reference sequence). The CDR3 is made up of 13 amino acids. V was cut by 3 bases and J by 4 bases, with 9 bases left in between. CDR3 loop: CASSMEGTYGYTF. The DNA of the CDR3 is TGTGCCAGTAGTATGGAGGGCACCTATGGCTACACCTTC.

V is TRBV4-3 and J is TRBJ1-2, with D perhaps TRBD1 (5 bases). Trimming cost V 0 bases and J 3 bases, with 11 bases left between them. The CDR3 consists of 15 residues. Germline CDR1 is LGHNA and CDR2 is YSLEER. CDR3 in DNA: TGCGCCAGCAGCCAAGAAGACAGACGGGACTATGGCTACACCTTC. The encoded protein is CASSQEDRRDYGYTF.

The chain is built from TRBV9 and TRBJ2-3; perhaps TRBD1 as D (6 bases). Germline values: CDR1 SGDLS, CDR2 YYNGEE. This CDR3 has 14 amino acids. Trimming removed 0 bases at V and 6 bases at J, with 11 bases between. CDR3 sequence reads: CASSVARGTDTQYF. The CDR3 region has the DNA TGTGCCAGCAGCGTAGCCAGGGGTACTGATACGCAGTATTTT.

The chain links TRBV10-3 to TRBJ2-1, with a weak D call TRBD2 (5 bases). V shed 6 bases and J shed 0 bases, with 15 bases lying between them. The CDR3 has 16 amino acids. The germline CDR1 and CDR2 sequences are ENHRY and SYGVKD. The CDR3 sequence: CAIREIGMSSYNEQFF. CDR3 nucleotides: TGTGCCATCAGGGAAATCGGGATGAGCTCCTACAATGAGCAGTTCTTC.

Here the CDR3 DNA reads TGCGCCAGCAGCTCTCTTGGACTCACTCCACGAGGCTCCTACAATGAGCAGTTCTTC. Protein: CASSSLGLTPRGSYNEQFF. The chain carries TRBV5-1 and TRBJ2-1, with TRBD2 as a possible D gene (5 bases). This CDR3 comprises 19 residues. Germline CDR1 and CDR2: SGHRS and YFSETQ. The germline V and J ends were trimmed by 3 bases and 0 bases, with 22 bases remaining between them. Using reference TRBV5-1 and TRBJ2-1 for the parts outside the CDR3, the full variable domain is KAGVTQTPRYLIKTRGQQVTLSCSPISGHRSVSWYQQTPGQGLQFLFEYFSETQRNKGNFPGRFSGRQFSNSRSEMNVSTLELGDSALYLCASSSLGLTPRGSYNEQFFGPGTRLTVL.

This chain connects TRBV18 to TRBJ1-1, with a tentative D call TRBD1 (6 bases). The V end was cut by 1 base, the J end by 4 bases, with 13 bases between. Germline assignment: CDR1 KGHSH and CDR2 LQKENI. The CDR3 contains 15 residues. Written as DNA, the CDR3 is TGTGCCAGCTCACCACAGTTAGGGGGAACCACTGAAGCTTTCTTT. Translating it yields CASSPQLGGTTEAFF.

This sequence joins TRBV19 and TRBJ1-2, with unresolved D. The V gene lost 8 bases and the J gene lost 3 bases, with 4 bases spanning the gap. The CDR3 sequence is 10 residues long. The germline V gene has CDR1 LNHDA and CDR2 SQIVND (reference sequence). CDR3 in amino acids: CASGDYGYTF. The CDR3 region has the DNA TGTGCCAGTGGAGACTATGGCTACACCTTC. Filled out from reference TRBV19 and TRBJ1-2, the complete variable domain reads DGGITQSPKYLFRKEGQNVTLSCEQNLNHDAMYWYRQDPGQGLRLIYYSQIVNDFQKGDIAEGYSVSREKKESFPLTVTSAQKNPTAFYLCASGDYGYTFGSGTRLTVV.

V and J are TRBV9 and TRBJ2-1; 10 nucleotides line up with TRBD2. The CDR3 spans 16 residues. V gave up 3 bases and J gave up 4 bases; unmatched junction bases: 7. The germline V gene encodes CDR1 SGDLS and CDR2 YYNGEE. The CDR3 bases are TGTGCCAGCAGCGACTTGGGAGCGGGAGGGTACAATGAGCAGTTCTTC. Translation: CASSDLGAGGYNEQFF. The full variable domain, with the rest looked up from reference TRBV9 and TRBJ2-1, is DSGVTQTPKHLITATGQRVTLRCSPRSGDLSVYWYQQSLDQGLQFLIQYYNGEERAKGNILERFSAQQFPDLHSELNLSSLELGDSALYFCASSDLGAGGYNEQFFGPGTRLTVL.

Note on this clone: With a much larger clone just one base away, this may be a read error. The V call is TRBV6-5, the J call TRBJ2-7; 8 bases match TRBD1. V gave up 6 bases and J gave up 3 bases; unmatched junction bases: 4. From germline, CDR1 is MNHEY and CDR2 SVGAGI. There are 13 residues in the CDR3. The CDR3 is CASSQGQVYEQYF. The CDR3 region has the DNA TGTGCCAGCAGCCAGGGACAGGTCTACGAGCAGTACTTC.

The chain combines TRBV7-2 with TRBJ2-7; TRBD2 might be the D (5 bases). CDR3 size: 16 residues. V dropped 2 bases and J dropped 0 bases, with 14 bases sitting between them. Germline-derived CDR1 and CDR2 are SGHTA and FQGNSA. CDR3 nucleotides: TGTGCCAGCAGCTTAAGAGGGTCCAAGAGCTCCTACGAGCAGTACTTC. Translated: CASSLRGSKSSYEQYF.